A single sample is the source of the 17 T cell receptor beta chains below, sequenced in a study of blood T cells in healthy people across ages. PCR was performed a second time for about 7 to 11 cycles using a sample-barcoded 5' primer and a J-beta primer mix. One entry per CDR3 protein, called by TCRdb with MiXCR from the 5' RACE reads. The table lists some 550,000 distinct CDR3 sequences, roughly 48% of them singletons. Sequenced material: blood. The receptor source for this set is a man older than 75 in good health.

This clonotype has a handful of counts. The V call is TRBV12-3 or TRBV12-4, the J call TRBJ2-7; 8 bases map to TRBD1. The V and J ends lost 6 bases and 0 bases, in that order; junction bases with no gene match: 7. CDR3 length: 15 residues. Here the CDR3 reads CASSRTGLASYEQYF. The CDR3, as DNA: TGTGCCAGCAGCCGGACAGGGTTAGCCTCCTACGAGCAGTACTTC.

This chain links TRBV28 with TRBJ2-5, with a tentative D call TRBD1 (5 bases). This CDR3 has 16 residues. Germline V lookup: CDR1 MDHEN, CDR2 SYDVKM. V lost 6 bases to trimming and J lost 2 bases, with 19 bases between them. In DNA, the CDR3 is TGTGCCAGCAGGAAGGGATGGCCAGGGAAACAAGAGACCCAGTACTTC. Translation gives CASRKGWPGKQETQYF.

This chain connects TRBV7-2 to TRBJ1-2; possible D gene TRBD1, 5 bases. The CDR3 runs to 15 residues. The V gene's germline CDR1 is SGHTA and CDR2 FQGNSA. V was pared by 7 bases and J by 4 bases, with 19 bases between. The CDR3 reads CASTQGPGPFYGYTF. The CDR3 DNA reads as TGTGCCAGCACCCAGGGCCCAGGCCCTTTCTATGGCTACACCTTC.

This chain joins TRBV13 and TRBJ2-5; D gene unclear. Looked up from germline, CDR1 is PRHDT and CDR2 is FYEKMQ (reference sequence). CDR3 length: 15 residues. The germline V and J ends were trimmed by 4 bases and 1 base, with 13 bases remaining between them. This chain's CDR3 is CASSSTHLSQETQYF. CDR3 bases: TGTGCCAGCAGCTCCACCCACCTGTCCCAAGAGACCCAGTACTTC. Complete variable domain (other parts from reference TRBV13 and TRBJ2-5): AAGVIQSPRHLIKEKRETATLKCYPIPRHDTVYWYQQGPGQDPQFLISFYEKMQSDKGSIPDRFSAQQFSDYHSELNMSSLELGDSALYFCASSSTHLSQETQYFGPGTRLLVL.

The CDR3 nucleotides are TGTGCCAGCAGTTACTCGGCCGGGAGTGGTAAAACCTACGAGCAGTACTTC. Translating gives CASSYSAGSGKTYEQYF. The J gene is TRBJ2-7, the V gene TRBV6-2 or TRBV6-3; D is perhaps TRBD2 (6 bases). The CDR3 extends over 17 amino acids. Germline V gene sequence: CDR1 MNHEY, CDR2 SVGEGT. The ends were cut back, 0 bases at V and 2 bases at J, with 17 bases in the middle.

This clonotype was counted between two and nine times. The chain carries TRBV6-1 and TRBJ1-6; D unresolved. Germline V gives CDR1 MNHNS, CDR2 SASEGT. The CDR3 is made up of 15 amino acids. Trimming left V 2 bases short and J 3 bases short, with 8 bases between. The CDR3 bases are TGTGCCAGCAGTGAATCAAAGAGCTATAATTCACCCCTCCACTTT. Its protein is CASSESKSYNSPLHF.

The chain recombines TRBV3-1 with TRBJ1-4; D is possibly TRBD1 (5 bases). This CDR3 has 13 amino acids. Trimming took off 4 bases at V and 6 bases at J, with 9 bases between the two ends. The germline gives CDR1 LGHDT, CDR2 YNNKEL (reference sequence). CDR3: CASSLQTDEKLFF. The CDR3 DNA is TGTGCCAGCAGCCTCCAGACAGATGAAAAACTGTTTTTT.

The DNA for the CDR3 is TGCGCCAGCAGCCCGGGACACGGAGGTTATGTGACCCAGTACTTC. This sequence encodes CASSPGHGGYVTQYF. The chain links TRBV5-1 to TRBJ2-5, with D possibly being TRBD1 (6 bases). CDR1 and CDR2 from the germline V gene are SGHRS and YFSETQ. V was shortened by 4 bases and J by 7 bases, with 20 bases between the two germline ends. The CDR3 runs 15 residues.

This chain links TRBV10-3 with TRBJ2-7, with 10 bases matching TRBD2. Germline V gene data show CDR1 as ENHRY and CDR2 as SYGVKD. The V and J ends lost 4 bases and 0 bases, in that order; junction bases with no gene match: 0. The length of the CDR3 is 14 residues. The CDR3 region has the DNA TGTGCCATCAGTGCTAGCGGGGGCTCCTACGAGCAGTACTTC. This sequence encodes CAISASGGSYEQYF.

V is TRBV3-1 and J is TRBJ1-2; no definite D call. V dropped 2 bases and J dropped 1 base, with 2 bases sitting between them. CDR1 and CDR2 (germline): LGHDT, YNNKEL (reference sequence). The CDR3 runs to 12 residues. The CDR3 region has the DNA TGTGCCAGCAGCCAACTTAACTATGGCTACACCTTC. Protein product: CASSQLNYGYTF.

The chain carries TRBV28 and TRBJ2-1; D uncertain. Per the germline V gene, CDR1 is MDHEN and CDR2 is SYDVKM. V was pared by 6 bases and J by 11 bases, with 17 bases between. The CDR3 totals 13 residues. The CDR3 DNA is TGTGCCAGCAGGTGGCGGAGAGACCATAAGCAGTTCTTC. Its translation: CASRWRRDHKQFF.

The rearrangement uses TRBV4-1 and TRBJ1-1; D unresolved. Germline V gives CDR1 MGHRA, CDR2 YSYEKL. The CDR3 has 15 amino acids. The ends were cut back, 0 bases at V and 1 base at J, with 9 bases in the middle. CDR3 protein: CASSQEGPQNTEAFF. CDR3 DNA: TGCGCCAGCAGCCAAGAAGGGCCTCAGAACACTGAAGCTTTCTTT.

The chain couples TRBV5-6 to TRBJ1-2; TRBD1 aligns across 7 bases. Germline CDR1 SGHDT, CDR2 YYEEEE. Losses at the gene ends were 4 bases for V and 4 bases for J; bases not matched to a gene: 10. The CDR3 spans 15 residues. CDR3 nucleotides: TGTGCCAGCAGCGATCTGACAGGGAACGGCTATGGCTACACCTTC. It yields the protein CASSDLTGNGYGYTF.

The V gene is TRBV29-1, the J gene TRBJ1-2, with 9 bases aligning to TRBD1. Unmatched junction bases numbered 13, after V lost 7 bases and J lost 7 bases. From germline, CDR1 is SQVTM and CDR2 ANQGSEA. This CDR3 comprises 14 residues. The CDR3, as DNA: TGCAGCGCGACTGGTGGGACAGGGTCTGTTGGCTACACCTTC. Its protein product is CSATGGTGSVGYTF.

The gene calls are TRBV18 and TRBJ2-5; 7 bases line up with TRBD1. With 0 bases clipped from V and 3 bases from J, the junction kept 4 bases outside the gene matches. The CDR3 consists of 15 residues. CDR1 and CDR2 from the germline V gene are KGHSH and LQKENI. The DNA for the CDR3 is TGTGCCAGCTCACCACCGGGACAGCTAGAAGAGACCCAGTACTTC. Translated, it gives CASSPPGQLEETQYF. Variable domain in full (rest from reference TRBV18 and TRBJ2-5): NAGVMQNPRHLVRRRGQEARLRCSPMKGHSHVYWYRQLPEEGLKFMVYLQKENIIDESGMPKERFSAEFPKEGPSILRIQQVVRGDSAAYFCASSPPGQLEETQYFGPGTRLLVL.

The V gene is TRBV20-1, the J gene TRBJ2-3, with a tentative D call TRBD2 (5 bases). The V end was cut by 2 bases, the J end by 4 bases, with 10 bases between. Germline lookup yields CDR1 DFQATT and CDR2 SNEGSKA (reference sequence). This CDR3 comprises 13 residues. Here the CDR3 reads CSARMGSPDTQYF. The CDR3 DNA sequence: TGCAGTGCTAGAATGGGGAGCCCAGATACGCAGTATTTT.

This clonotype was seen only a few times. This chain uses TRBV3-1 with TRBJ1-2; D is possibly TRBD1 (6 bases). Trimming removed 2 bases at V and 3 bases at J, with 19 bases between. CDR3 length: 17 residues. CDR1 is LGHDT and CDR2 is YNNKEL in the germline V gene (reference sequence). CDR3 sequence (DNA): TGTGCCAGCAGCCAAAGAGAGGGGGTGCGGGTTCACTATGGCTACACCTTC. It codes for CASSQREGVRVHYGYTF.